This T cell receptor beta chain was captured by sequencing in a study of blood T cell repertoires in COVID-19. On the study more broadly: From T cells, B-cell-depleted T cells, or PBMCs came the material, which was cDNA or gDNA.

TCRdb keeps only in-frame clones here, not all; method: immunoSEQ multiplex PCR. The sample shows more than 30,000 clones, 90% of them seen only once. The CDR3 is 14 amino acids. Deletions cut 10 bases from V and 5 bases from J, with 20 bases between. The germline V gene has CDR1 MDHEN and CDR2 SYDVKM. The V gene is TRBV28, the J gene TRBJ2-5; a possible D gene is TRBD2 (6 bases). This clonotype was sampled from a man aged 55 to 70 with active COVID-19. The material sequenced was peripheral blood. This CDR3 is CATSRGGARETQYF. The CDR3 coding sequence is TGTGCCACCTCCCGTGGAGGGGCGCGGGAGACCCAGTACTTC. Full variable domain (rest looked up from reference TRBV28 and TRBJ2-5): DVKVTQSSRYLVKRTGEKVFLECVQDMDHENMFWYRQDPGLGLRLIYFSYDVKMKEKGDIPEGYSVSREKKERFSLILESASTNQTSMYLCATSRGGARETQYFGPGTRLLVL.